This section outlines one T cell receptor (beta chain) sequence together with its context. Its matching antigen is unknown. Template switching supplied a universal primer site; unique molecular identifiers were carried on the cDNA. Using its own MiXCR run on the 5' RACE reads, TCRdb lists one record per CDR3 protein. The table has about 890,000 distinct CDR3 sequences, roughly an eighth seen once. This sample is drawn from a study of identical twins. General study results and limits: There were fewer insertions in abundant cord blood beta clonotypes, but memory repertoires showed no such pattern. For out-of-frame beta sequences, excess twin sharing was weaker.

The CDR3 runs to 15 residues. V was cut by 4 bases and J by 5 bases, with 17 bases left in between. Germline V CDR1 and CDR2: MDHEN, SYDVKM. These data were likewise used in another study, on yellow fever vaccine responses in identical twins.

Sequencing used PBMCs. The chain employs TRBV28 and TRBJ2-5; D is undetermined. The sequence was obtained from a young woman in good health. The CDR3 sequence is CASSSDRSYRETQYF. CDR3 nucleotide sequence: TGTGCCAGCAGTTCGGATAGGTCCTACCGGGAGACCCAGTACTTC. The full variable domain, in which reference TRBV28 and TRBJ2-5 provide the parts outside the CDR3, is DVKVTQSSRYLVKRTGEKVFLECVQDMDHENMFWYRQDPGLGLRLIYFSYDVKMKEKGDIPEGYSVSREKKERFSLILESASTNQTSMYLCASSSDRSYRETQYFGPGTRLLVL.